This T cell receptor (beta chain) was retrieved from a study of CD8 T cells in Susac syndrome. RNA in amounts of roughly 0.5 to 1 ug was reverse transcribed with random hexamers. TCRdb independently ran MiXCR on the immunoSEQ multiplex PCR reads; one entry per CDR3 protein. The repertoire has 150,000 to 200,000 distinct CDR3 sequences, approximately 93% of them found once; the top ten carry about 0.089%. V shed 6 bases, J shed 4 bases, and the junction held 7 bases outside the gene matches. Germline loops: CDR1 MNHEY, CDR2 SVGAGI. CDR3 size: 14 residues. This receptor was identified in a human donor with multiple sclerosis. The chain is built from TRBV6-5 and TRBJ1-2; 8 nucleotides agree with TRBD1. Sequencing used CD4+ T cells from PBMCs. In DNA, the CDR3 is TGTGCCAGCAGACCCAACGACAGGGGCTATGGCTACACCTTC. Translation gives CASRPNDRGYGYTF.